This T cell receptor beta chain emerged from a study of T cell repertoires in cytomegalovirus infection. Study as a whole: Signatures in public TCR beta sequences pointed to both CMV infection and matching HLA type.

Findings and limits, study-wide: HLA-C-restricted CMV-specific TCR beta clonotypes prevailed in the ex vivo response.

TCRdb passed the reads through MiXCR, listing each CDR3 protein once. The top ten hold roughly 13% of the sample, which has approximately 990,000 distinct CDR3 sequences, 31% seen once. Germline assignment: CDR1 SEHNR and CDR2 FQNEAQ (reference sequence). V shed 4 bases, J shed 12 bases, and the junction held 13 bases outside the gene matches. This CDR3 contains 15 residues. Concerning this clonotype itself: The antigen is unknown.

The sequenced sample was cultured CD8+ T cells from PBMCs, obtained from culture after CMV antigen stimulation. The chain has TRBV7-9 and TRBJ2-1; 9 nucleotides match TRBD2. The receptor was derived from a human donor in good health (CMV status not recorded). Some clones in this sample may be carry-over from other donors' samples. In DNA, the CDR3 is TGTGCCAGCAGCTCTCTAGCGGGGCGGCCCATAGGGCAGTTCTTC. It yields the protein CASSSLAGRPIGQFF.